This T cell receptor beta chain was captured in a study of PD-1 blockade in classical Hodgkin lymphoma. Study background: Each patient was given nivolumab 3 mg/kg through a vein every 2 weeks.

Study-wide points: TCR diversity in CD4+, not CD8+, cells rose significantly by C4D1.

Every single patient, without exception, relapsed after autologous stem cell transplantation, and brentuximab vedotin exposure varied. Sequenced by immunoSEQ multiplex PCR; TCRdb stores in-frame clones only, minus some. The sample holds approximately 27,000 clones, approximately 70% seen once. The CDR3 contains 15 residues. The germline V gene encodes CDR1 SGDLS and CDR2 YYNGEE. With respect to this clone: Its antigen remains unknown.

The V call is TRBV9, the J call TRBJ1-1; TRBD1 is a possible D gene (5 bases). The sequence came from a human donor with classical Hodgkin lymphoma. The source material was peripheral blood mononuclear cells (PBMCs), sampled before the second cycle of nivolumab. CDR3 sequence reads: CASARDPFMNTEAFF. CDR3 nucleotides: TGTGCAAGCGCCAGGGACCCCTTTATGAACACTGAAGCTTTCTTT.